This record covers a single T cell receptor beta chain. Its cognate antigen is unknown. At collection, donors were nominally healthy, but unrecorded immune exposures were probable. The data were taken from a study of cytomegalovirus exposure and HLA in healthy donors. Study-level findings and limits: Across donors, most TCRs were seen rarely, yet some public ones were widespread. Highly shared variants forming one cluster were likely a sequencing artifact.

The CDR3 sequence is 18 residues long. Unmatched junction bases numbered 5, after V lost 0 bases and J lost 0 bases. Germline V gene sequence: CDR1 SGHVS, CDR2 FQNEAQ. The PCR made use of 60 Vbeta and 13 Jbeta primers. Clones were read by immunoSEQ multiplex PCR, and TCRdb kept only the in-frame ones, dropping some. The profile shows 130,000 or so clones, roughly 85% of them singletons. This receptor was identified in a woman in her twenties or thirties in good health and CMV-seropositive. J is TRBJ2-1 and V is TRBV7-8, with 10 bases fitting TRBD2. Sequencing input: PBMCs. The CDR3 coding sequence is TGTGCCAGCAGCTTAGCACTAGCGGGGTCCAGCTCCTACAATGAGCAGTTCTTC. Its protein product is CASSLALAGSSSYNEQFF.